The clone carrying this TCR beta chain has just a few counts. The data stem from a study of blood T cell repertoires in COVID-19. Study context: The samples span acute and convalescent COVID-19 from the United States, Italy and Spain. T cells, B-cell-depleted T cells, or PBMCs provided the cDNA or gDNA that served as material.

In germline, CDR1 is SGHVS, CDR2 FQNEAQ. The CDR3 runs to 12 residues. The ends were cut back, 4 bases at V and 4 bases at J, with 7 bases in the middle. How the authors handled the data: Reference gene primers were amplified, and this amplification served to estimate nucleated cell counts. Clones were read by immunoSEQ multiplex PCR, and TCRdb kept only the in-frame ones, dropping some. That table is the source of V, J and clone size, and D and trimming were worked out from the DNA. The table includes just over 650,000 clones, about nine tenths detected once. The clonotype comes from a woman aged 18 to 35 with acute or convalescent COVID-19. The rearrangement uses TRBV7-8 and TRBJ1-2; TRBD1 is a possible D gene (5 bases). The sequencing sample was made of peripheral blood. CDR3 residues: CASSSTVYGYTF. The CDR3 DNA reads as TGTGCCAGCAGCTCGACAGTCTATGGCTACACCTTC.